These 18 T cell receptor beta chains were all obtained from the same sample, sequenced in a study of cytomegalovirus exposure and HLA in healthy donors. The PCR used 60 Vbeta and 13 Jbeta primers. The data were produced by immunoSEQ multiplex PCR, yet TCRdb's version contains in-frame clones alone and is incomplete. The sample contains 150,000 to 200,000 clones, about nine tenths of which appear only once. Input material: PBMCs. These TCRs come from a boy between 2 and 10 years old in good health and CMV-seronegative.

CDR3 residues: CASILPAAPDTQYF. In DNA form, the CDR3 reads TGTGCCAGCATCCTCCCCGCGGCGCCGGATACGCAGTATTTT. This rearrangement joins TRBV28 to TRBJ2-3; D is ambiguous. Germline values: CDR1 MDHEN, CDR2 SYDVKM. Trimming took off 7 bases at V and 6 bases at J, with 17 bases between the two ends. The CDR3 is 14 amino acids.

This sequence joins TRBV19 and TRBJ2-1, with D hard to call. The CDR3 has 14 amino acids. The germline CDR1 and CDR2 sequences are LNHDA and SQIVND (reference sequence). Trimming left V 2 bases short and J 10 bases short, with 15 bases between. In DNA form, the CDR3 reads TGTGCCAGTAGTATACCGCCCCACATCGGGGAGCAGTTCTTC. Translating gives CASSIPPHIGEQFF.

This CDR3 reads CASSGRQGPNTEAFF. CDR3 sequence (DNA): TGTGCCAGCAGCGGGAGACAGGGCCCGAACACTGAAGCTTTCTTT. The chain has TRBV9 and TRBJ1-1, with TRBD1 matching over 7 bases. The CDR3 contains 15 residues. V shed 3 bases and J 1 base; nucleotides not matched to a gene: 6. CDR1 is SGDLS, CDR2 YYNGEE, per germline.

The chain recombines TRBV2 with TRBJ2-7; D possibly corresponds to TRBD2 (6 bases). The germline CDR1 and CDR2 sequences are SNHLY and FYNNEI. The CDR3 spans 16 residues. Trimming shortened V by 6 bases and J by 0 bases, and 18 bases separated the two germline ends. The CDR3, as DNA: TGTGCCAGCAGAGCCGTTGGAGGGATTGACTCCTACGAGCAGTACTTC. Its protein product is CASRAVGGIDSYEQYF.

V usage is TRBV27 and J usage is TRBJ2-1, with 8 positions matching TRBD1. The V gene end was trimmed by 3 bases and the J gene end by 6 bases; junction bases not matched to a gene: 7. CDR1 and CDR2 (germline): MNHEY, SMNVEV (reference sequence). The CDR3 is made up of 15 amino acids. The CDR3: CASSLQGAIGNEQFF. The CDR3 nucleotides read TGTGCCAGCAGTTTGCAGGGGGCTATAGGCAATGAGCAGTTCTTC.

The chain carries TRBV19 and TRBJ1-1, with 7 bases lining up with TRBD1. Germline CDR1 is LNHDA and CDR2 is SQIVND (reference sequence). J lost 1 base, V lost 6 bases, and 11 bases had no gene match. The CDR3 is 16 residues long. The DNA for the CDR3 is TGTGCCAGTAGCCCCAGGAGGGGGCGTCCGAACACTGAAGCTTTCTTT. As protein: CASSPRRGRPNTEAFF.

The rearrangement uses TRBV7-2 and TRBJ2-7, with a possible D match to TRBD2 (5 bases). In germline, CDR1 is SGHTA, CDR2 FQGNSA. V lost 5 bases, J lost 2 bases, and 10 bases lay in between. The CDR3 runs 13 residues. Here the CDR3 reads CASSRRDAYEQYF. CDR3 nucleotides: TGTGCCAGCAGCCGTCGGGATGCCTACGAGCAGTACTTC.

The CDR3 nucleotides are TGTGCCAGCAGCTTAAACGAGCGGGGGAGTGGAGATACGCAGTATTTT. Residues: CASSLNERGSGDTQYF. The rearrangement links TRBV7-3 to TRBJ2-3, with 8 bases fitting TRBD2. Per the germline V gene, CDR1 is SGHTA and CDR2 is FQGTGA. V lost 1 base, J lost 5 bases, and 8 bases stayed unmatched. The CDR3 is 16 residues long.

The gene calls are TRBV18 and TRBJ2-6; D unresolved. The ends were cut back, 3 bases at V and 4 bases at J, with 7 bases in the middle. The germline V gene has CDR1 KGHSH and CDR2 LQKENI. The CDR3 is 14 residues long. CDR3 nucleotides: TGTGCCAGCTCACCGGCCCCCGGGGCCAACGTCCTGACTTTC. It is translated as CASSPAPGANVLTF.

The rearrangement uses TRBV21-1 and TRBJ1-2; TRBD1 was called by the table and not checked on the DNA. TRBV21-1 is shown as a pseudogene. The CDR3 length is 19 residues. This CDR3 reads CASSKVGSWATARPYGYTF. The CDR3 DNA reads TGTGCCAGCAGCAAAGTTGGATCCTGGGCGACCGCCCGTCCTTATGGCTACACCTTC.

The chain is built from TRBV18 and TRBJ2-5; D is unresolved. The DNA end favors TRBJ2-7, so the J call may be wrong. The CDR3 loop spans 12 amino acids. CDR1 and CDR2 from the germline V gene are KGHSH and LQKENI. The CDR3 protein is CASSDREYEQYF. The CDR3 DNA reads TGTGCCAGCTCAGATCGAGAATACGAGCAGTACTTC.

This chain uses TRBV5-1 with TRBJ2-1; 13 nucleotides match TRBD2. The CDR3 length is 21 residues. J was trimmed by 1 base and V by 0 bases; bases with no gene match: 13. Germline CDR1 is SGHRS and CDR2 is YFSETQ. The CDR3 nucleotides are TGCGCCAGCAGCTTGGCCAAATGGACTAGCGGGAGTATTGGGTCCTACAATGAGCAGTTCTTC. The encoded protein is CASSLAKWTSGSIGSYNEQFF.

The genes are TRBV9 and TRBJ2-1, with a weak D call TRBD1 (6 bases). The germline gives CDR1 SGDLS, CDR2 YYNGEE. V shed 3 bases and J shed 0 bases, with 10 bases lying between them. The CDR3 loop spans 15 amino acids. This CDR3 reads CASSAEGDSYNEQFF. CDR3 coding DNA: TGTGCCAGCAGCGCCGAGGGGGACTCCTACAATGAGCAGTTCTTC.

The CDR3 DNA sequence: TGCGCCAGCAGCTTGGCCCTTTCTAGCACAGATACGCAGTATTTT. Translation: CASSLALSSTDTQYF. This chain connects TRBV5-1 to TRBJ2-3, with D uncertain. The length of the CDR3 is 15 residues. Trimming shortened V by 0 bases and J by 0 bases, and 8 bases separated the two germline ends. In germline, CDR1 is SGHRS, CDR2 YFSETQ.

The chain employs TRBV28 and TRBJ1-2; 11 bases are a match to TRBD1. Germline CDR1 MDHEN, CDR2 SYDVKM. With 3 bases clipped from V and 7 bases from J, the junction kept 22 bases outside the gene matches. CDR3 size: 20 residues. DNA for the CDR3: TGTGCCAGCAGTTTTTTTTCCCCTCAAGCCCCGGGACAGGGGGAGGGTGGCTACACCTTC. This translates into CASSFFSPQAPGQGEGGYTF.

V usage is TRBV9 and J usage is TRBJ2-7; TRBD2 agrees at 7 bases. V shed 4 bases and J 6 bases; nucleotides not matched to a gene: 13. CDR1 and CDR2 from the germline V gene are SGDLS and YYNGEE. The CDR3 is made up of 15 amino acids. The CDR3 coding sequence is TGTGCCAGCAGCCCCGGGGGACGGGGGGAGGCCGAGCAGTACTTC. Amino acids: CASSPGGRGEAEQYF.

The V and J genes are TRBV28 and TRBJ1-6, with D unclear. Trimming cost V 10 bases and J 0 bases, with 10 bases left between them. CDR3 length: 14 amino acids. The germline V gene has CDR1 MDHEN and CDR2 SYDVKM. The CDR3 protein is CATDTSSYNSPLHF. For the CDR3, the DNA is TGTGCCACCGACACGAGCTCCTATAATTCACCCCTCCACTTT.

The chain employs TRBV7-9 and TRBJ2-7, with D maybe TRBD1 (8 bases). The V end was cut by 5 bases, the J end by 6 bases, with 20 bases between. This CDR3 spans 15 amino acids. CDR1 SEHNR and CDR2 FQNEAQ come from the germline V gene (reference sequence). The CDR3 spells CASSPSGTGSLEQYF. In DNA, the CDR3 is TGTGCCAGCAGCCCGAGCGGGACAGGCTCGCTCGAGCAGTACTTC.